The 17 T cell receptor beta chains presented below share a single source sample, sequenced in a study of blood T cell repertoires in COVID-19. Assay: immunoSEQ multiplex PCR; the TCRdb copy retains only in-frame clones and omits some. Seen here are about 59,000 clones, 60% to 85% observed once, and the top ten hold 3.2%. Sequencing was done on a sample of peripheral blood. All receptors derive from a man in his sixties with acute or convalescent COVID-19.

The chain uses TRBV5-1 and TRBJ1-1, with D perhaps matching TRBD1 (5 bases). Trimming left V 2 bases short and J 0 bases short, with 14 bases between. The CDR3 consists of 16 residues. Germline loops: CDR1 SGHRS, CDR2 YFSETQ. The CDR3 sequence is CASSFFQGDMNTEAFF. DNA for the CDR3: TGCGCCAGCAGCTTTTTTCAGGGTGACATGAACACTGAAGCTTTCTTT.

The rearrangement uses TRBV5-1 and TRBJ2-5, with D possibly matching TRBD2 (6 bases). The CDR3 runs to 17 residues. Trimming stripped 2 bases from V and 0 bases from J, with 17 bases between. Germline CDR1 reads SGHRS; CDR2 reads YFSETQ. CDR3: CASSLGLLAAYQETQYF. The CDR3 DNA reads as TGCGCCAGCAGCTTAGGGTTACTAGCCGCGTACCAAGAGACCCAGTACTTC.

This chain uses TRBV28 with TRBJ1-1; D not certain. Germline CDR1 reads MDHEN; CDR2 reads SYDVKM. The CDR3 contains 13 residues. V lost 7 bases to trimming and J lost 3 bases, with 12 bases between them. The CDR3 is CASTYAGDTEAFF. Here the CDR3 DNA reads TGTGCCAGCACCTACGCTGGTGACACTGAAGCTTTCTTT.

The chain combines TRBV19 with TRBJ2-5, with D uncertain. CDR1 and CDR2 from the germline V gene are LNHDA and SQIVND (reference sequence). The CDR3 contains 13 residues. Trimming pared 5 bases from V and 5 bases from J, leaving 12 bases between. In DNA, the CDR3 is TGTGCCAGTAGTCCCGTGAGTCGGGAGACCCAGTACTTC. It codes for CASSPVSRETQYF.

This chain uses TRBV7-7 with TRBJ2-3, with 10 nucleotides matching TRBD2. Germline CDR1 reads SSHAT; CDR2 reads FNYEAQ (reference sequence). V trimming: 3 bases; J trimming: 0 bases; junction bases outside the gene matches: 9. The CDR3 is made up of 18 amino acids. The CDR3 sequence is CASSLARGTSDSTDTQYF. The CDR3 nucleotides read TGTGCCAGCAGCTTGGCCAGGGGGACTAGCGATAGCACAGATACGCAGTATTTT.

In nucleotides, the CDR3 is TGTGCCAGCAGTACAATCCCGGGGAACACTGAAGCTTTCTTT. It is translated as CASSTIPGNTEAFF. The chain has TRBV6-5 and TRBJ1-1; D remains ambiguous. Germline values: CDR1 MNHEY, CDR2 SVGAGI. With 5 bases removed from V and 1 base from J, the gap between germline ends came to 11 bases. The CDR3 is made up of 14 amino acids.

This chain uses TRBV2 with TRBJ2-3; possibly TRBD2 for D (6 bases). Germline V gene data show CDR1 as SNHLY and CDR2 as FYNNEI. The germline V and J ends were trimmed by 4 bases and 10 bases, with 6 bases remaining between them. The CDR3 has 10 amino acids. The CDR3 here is CASSGEAQYF. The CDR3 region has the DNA TGTGCCAGCAGTGGGGAGGCGCAGTATTTT.

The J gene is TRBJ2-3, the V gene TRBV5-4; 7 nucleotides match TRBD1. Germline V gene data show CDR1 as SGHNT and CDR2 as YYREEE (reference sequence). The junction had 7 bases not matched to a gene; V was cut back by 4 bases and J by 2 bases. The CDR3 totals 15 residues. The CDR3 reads CASSLKTGYTDTQYF. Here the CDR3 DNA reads TGTGCCAGCAGCCTGAAGACAGGGTACACAGATACGCAGTATTTT.

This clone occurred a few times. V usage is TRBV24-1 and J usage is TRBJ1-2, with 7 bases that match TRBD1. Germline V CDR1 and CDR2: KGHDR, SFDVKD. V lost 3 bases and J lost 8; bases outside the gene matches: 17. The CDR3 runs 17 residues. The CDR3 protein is CATSDGAPQGISQGYTF. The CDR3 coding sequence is TGTGCCACCAGTGATGGGGCCCCACAGGGGATAAGTCAGGGCTACACCTTC.

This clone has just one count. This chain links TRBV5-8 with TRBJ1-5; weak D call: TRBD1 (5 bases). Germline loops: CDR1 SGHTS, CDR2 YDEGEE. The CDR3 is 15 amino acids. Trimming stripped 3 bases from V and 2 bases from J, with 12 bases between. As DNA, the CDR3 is TGTGCCAGCAGCTCTCAGGGCTCCCGCAATCAGCCCCAGCATTTT. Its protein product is CASSSQGSRNQPQHF. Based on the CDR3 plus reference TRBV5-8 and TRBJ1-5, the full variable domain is EAGVTQSPTHLIKTRGQQATLRCSPISGHTSVYWYQQALGLGLQFLLWYDEGEERNRGNFPPRFSGRQFPNYSSELNVNALELEDSALYLCASSSQGSRNQPQHFGDGTRLSIL.

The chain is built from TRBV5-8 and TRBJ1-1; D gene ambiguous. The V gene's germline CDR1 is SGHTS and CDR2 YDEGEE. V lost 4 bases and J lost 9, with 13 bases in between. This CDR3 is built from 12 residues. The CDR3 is CASSLQHGQAFF. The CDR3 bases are TGTGCCAGCAGCCTACAACATGGGCAAGCTTTCTTT.

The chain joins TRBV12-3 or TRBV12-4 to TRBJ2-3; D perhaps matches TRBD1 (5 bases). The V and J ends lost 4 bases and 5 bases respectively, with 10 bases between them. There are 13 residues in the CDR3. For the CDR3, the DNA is TGTGCCAGCAGTTCAGGGAATTTAGATACGCAGTATTTT. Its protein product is CASSSGNLDTQYF.

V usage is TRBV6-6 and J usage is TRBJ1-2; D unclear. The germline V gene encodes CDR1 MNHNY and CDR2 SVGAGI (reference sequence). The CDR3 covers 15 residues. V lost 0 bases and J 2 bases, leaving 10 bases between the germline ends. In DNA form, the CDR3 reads TGTGCCAGCAGTTACTCGTCAGGCATGAACTATGGCTACACCTTC. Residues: CASSYSSGMNYGYTF.

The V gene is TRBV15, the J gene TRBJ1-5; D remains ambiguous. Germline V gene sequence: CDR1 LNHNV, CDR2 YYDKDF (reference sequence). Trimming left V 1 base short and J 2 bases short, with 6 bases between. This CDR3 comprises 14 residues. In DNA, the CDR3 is TGTGCCACCAGCAGAGGGCGGGGCAATCAGCCCCAGCATTTT. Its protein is CATSRGRGNQPQHF.

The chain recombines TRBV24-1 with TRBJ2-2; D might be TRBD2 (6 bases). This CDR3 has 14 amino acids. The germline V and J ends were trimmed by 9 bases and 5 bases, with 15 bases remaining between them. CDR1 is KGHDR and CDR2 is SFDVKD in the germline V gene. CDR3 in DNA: TGTGCCACCGCGGGATATCCGGGGACCGGGGAGCTGTTTTTT. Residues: CATAGYPGTGELFF.

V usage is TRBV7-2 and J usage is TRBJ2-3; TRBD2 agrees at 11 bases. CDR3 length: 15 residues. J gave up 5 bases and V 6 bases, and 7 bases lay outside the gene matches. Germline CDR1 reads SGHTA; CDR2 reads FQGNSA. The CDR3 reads CASSLGLAGGDTQYF. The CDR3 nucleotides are TGTGCCAGCAGTCTGGGGCTAGCGGGGGGAGATACGCAGTATTTT. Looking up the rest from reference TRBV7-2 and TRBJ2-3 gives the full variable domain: GAGVSQSPSNKVTEKGKDVELRCDPISGHTALYWYRQSLGQGLEFLIYFQGNSAPDKSGLPSDRFSAERTGGSVSTLTIQRTQQEDSAVYLCASSLGLAGGDTQYFGPGTRLTVL.

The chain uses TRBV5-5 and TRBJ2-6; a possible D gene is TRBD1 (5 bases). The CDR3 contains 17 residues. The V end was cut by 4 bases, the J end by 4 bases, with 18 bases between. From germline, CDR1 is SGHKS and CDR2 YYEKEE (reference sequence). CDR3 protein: CASSRVTGSVGANVLTF. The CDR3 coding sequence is TGTGCCAGCAGCCGGGTTACAGGATCGGTCGGGGCCAACGTCCTGACTTTC.